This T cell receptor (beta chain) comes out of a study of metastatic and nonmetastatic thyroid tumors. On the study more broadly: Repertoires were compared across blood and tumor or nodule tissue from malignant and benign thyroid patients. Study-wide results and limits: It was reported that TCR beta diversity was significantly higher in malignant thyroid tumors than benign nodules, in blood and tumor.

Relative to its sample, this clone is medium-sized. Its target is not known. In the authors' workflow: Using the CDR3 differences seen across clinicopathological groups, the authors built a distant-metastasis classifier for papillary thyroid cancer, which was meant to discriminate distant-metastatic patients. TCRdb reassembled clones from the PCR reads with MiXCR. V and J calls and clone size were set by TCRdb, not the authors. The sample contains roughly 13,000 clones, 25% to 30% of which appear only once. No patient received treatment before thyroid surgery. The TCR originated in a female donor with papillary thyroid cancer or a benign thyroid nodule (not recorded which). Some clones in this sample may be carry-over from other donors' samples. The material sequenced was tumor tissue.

CDR3 sequence: CSARLPLQAYEQYF. In DNA form, the CDR3 reads TGCAGTGCAAGGCTTCCGTTGCAAGCCTACGAGCAGTACTTC. V gene TRBV20-1 combines with J gene TRBJ2-7; D unclear. The CDR3 runs to 14 residues. V lost 6 bases to trimming and J lost 2 bases, with 17 bases between them. Germline V gives CDR1 DFQATT, CDR2 SNEGSKA (reference sequence).